This TCR beta chain was sequenced during a study of technical replicates of blood from several donors (dated by TCRdb to about 2017). The library was obtained by the immunoSEQ multiplex PCR assay. TCRdb's version of the immuneACCESS table is confined to in-frame rearrangements and falls short of the full clone set. An unresolved V gene accounts for under half of the shortfall where checked; the remainder is of unknown origin. In all, the sample holds about 84,000 clones, and 93% of those were seen once. The top ten constitute less than 0.3% of the sample. Reading the germline V gene (reference sequence) gives CDR1 LNHDA and CDR2 SQIVND. The V and J ends are trimmed by 5 bases and 2 bases, leaving 12 bases between them. Measured from the cysteine to the phenylalanine, the CDR3 is 14 residues long. Only the CDR3 DNA stays, 42 bases, in frame from base 1. A note on this clone: Its antigen is still unknown. It has no much larger one-base neighbor in the sample; base qualities were not kept.

The sequencing sample was made of T cells isolated from PBMCs. The chain is made from TRBV19 and TRBJ2-5, with TRBD1 tentatively as D gene (6 bases match). The TCR sequence derives from a human donor in good health. The CDR3 loop reads CASSVPGQQETQYF. The nucleotide sequence reads as follows: TGTGCCAGTAGTGTGCCCGGACAGCAAGAGACCCAGTACTTC.